These 29 T cell receptor beta chains came from one sample sequenced in a study of cytomegalovirus exposure and HLA in healthy donors. PCR primers comprised 60 Vbeta and 13 Jbeta primers. TCRdb keeps only in-frame clones here, not all; method: immunoSEQ multiplex PCR. The table includes 95,000 to 110,000 clones, around 82% detected once. The sequenced sample was PBMCs. The source of these receptors is a middle-aged woman in good health and CMV-seronegative.

The chain couples TRBV5-6 to TRBJ2-6, with D uncertain. The CDR3 totals 16 residues. Germline V lookup: CDR1 SGHDT, CDR2 YYEEEE. V was pared by 0 bases and J by 0 bases, with 7 bases between. The CDR3 DNA reads as TGTGCCAGCAGCTTGGGGGCATTCTCTGGGGCCAACGTCCTGACTTTC. Its protein is CASSLGAFSGANVLTF.

The genes are TRBV5-4 and TRBJ1-1, with 7 positions matching TRBD1. This CDR3 has 11 amino acids. Looked up from germline, CDR1 is SGHNT and CDR2 is YYREEE (reference sequence). V was pared by 6 bases and J by 10 bases, with 6 bases of the junction left unmatched. The CDR3 loop is CASTFRDRAFF. Written as DNA, the CDR3 is TGTGCCAGCACCTTCCGGGACAGAGCTTTCTTT. The full variable domain, completed using reference TRBV5-4 and TRBJ1-1, is ETGVTQSPTHLIKTRGQQVTLRCSSQSGHNTVSWYQQALGQGPQFIFQYYREEENGRGNFPPRFSGLQFPNYSSELNVNALELDDSALYLCASTFRDRAFFGQGTRLTVV.

The chain joins TRBV29-1 to TRBJ1-5; D gene unclear. This CDR3 has 12 amino acids. The V gene's germline CDR1 is SQVTM and CDR2 ANQGSEA. The ends were cut back, 4 bases at V and 4 bases at J, with 8 bases in the middle. The chain's CDR3 is CSVAEGNQPQHF. The CDR3 DNA follows: TGCAGCGTTGCGGAGGGTAATCAGCCCCAGCATTTT.

This clone was detected a few times. The chain combines TRBV19 with TRBJ2-7; TRBD2 agrees at 8 bases. The V segment lost 5 bases and the J segment 6 bases; nucleotides outside the gene matches: 12. CDR1 is LNHDA and CDR2 is SQIVND in the germline V gene (reference sequence). The CDR3 consists of 15 residues. The CDR3 loop reads CASSDSGRHLLEQYF. CDR3 sequence (DNA): TGTGCCAGTAGTGACAGCGGGAGACATCTACTCGAGCAGTACTTC.

The chain has TRBV28 and TRBJ2-7; tentative D call: TRBD1 (5 bases). CDR1 is MDHEN, CDR2 SYDVKM, per germline. Trimming cost V 3 bases and J 1 base, with 16 bases left between them. The CDR3 is 16 amino acids. For the CDR3, the DNA is TGTGCCAGCAGTTTGTCCCCGATCGACAGTTCCTACGAGCAGTACTTC. Translating gives CASSLSPIDSSYEQYF.

The J gene is TRBJ1-2, the V gene TRBV20-1; TRBD1 might be the D (6 bases). The CDR3 has 11 residues. CDR1 is DFQATT and CDR2 is SNEGSKA in the germline V gene (reference sequence). CDR3 sequence reads: CTGQSSYGYTF. CDR3 coding DNA: TGCACCGGACAGTCCTCCTATGGCTACACCTTC.

Of note for this clone: The identical CDR3 is also encoded by other nucleotide sequences in the sample. The rearrangement joins TRBV28 to TRBJ1-5, with TRBD1 as a possible D gene (6 bases). Germline V gives CDR1 MDHEN, CDR2 SYDVKM. This CDR3 comprises 13 residues. Trimming left V 6 bases short and J 4 bases short, with 10 bases between. The CDR3 DNA sequence: TGTGCCAGCAGGTTGCAGGGGAATCAGCCCCAGCATTTT. It specifies CASRLQGNQPQHF. Full variable domain (rest looked up from reference TRBV28 and TRBJ1-5): DVKVTQSSRYLVKRTGEKVFLECVQDMDHENMFWYRQDPGLGLRLIYFSYDVKMKEKGDIPEGYSVSREKKERFSLILESASTNQTSMYLCASRLQGNQPQHFGDGTRLSIL.

This clone was observed once. The chain links TRBV5-1 to TRBJ2-1; TRBD2 matches 7 bases. V lost 5 bases to trimming and J lost 0 bases; unmatched junction nucleotides: 5. The germline V gene has CDR1 SGHRS and CDR2 YFSETQ. The CDR3 is 15 residues long. CDR3 protein: CASRRGTSSYNEQFF. CDR3 nucleotides: TGCGCCAGCAGGCGGGGGACGAGCTCCTACAATGAGCAGTTCTTC.

The J gene is TRBJ1-2, the V gene TRBV7-9; 7 nucleotides line up with TRBD1. CDR3 length: 13 amino acids. The germline V gene has CDR1 SEHNR and CDR2 FQNEAQ (reference sequence). Trimming cost V 3 bases and J 4 bases; bases outside gene matches: 2. CDR3 nucleotide sequence: TGTGCCAGCAGCTTGGGGACAGTCTATGGCTACACCTTC. Encoded protein: CASSLGTVYGYTF.

The rearrangement uses TRBV6-6 and TRBJ2-2; 7 positions match TRBD2. The CDR3 sequence is 14 residues long. With 6 bases clipped from V and 4 bases from J, the junction kept 5 bases outside the gene matches. From germline, CDR1 is MNHNY and CDR2 SVGAGI (reference sequence). In DNA form, the CDR3 reads TGTGCCAGCAGCCTGGGAGGGACCACCGGGGAGCTGTTTTTT. This encodes CASSLGGTTGELFF.

This chain connects TRBV14 to TRBJ2-2; TRBD2 matches 9 bases. CDR3 length: 18 amino acids. Germline CDR1 reads SGHDN; CDR2 reads FVKESK. The V gene end was trimmed by 4 bases and the J gene end by 3 bases; junction bases not matched to a gene: 12. This CDR3 is CASSLAPGLATDTGELFF. CDR3 nucleotide sequence: TGTGCCAGCAGCCTCGCTCCGGGACTAGCAACGGACACCGGGGAGCTGTTTTTT.

V and J are TRBV6-5 and TRBJ1-4, with 9 bases aligning to TRBD1. The germline CDR1 and CDR2 sequences are MNHEY and SVGAGI. The CDR3 is 14 amino acids. Unmatched junction bases numbered 9, after V lost 6 bases and J lost 10 bases. CDR3 protein: CASRWPGQGGKLFF. For the CDR3, the DNA is TGTGCCAGCAGGTGGCCGGGACAGGGAGGAAAACTGTTTTTT.

This chain connects TRBV19 to TRBJ2-5; 15 bases align to TRBD2. Matching the DNA end better, TRBJ2-7 makes the J call doubtful. The CDR3 covers 18 residues. CDR1 and CDR2 (germline): LNHDA, SQIVND (reference sequence). In DNA form, the CDR3 reads TGTGCCAGTAGCTCCGGTCCGGGACTAGCGGGGGGCTCCTACGAGCAGTACTTC. Its protein product is CASSSGPGLAGGSYEQYF.

V and J are TRBV5-6 and TRBJ2-7, with unresolved D. Germline V gives CDR1 SGHDT, CDR2 YYEEEE. CDR3 size: 11 residues. Deletions cut 2 bases from V and 6 bases from J, with 6 bases between. DNA for the CDR3: TGTGCCAGCAGCTTTCTATCCGAGCAGTACTTC. Amino acid sequence: CASSFLSEQYF.

The chain employs TRBV28 and TRBJ2-7; 8 bases agree with TRBD1. Per germline, CDR1 MDHEN and CDR2 SYDVKM. The CDR3 has 14 residues. V shed 5 bases and J 6 bases; nucleotides not matched to a gene: 9. CDR3 sequence: CASSPPDRAGEQYF. DNA of the CDR3: TGTGCCAGCAGTCCACCGGACAGGGCGGGCGAGCAGTACTTC.

The V call is TRBV28, the J call TRBJ2-1; TRBD1 matches at 8 bases. There are 15 residues in the CDR3. CDR1 is MDHEN, CDR2 SYDVKM, per germline. V trimming: 2 bases; J trimming: 3 bases; junction bases outside the gene matches: 3. DNA for the CDR3: TGTGCCAGCAGTTTACAGGGGGCTTACTACAATGAGCAGTTCTTC. Encoded protein: CASSLQGAYYNEQFF.

This rearrangement joins TRBV28 to TRBJ2-7, with 7 bases lining up with TRBD1. Germline V gene data show CDR1 as MDHEN and CDR2 as SYDVKM. V shed 5 bases and J 4 bases; nucleotides not matched to a gene: 11. The CDR3 contains 15 residues. Here the CDR3 reads CASSGSDAGGYEQYF. In DNA form, the CDR3 reads TGTGCCAGCAGTGGCTCGGACGCAGGGGGTTACGAGCAGTACTTC.

The rearrangement uses TRBV30 and TRBJ2-7, with TRBD2 identical over 11 bases. There are 15 residues in the CDR3. CDR1 is GTSNPN, CDR2 SVGIG, per germline (reference sequence). Losses at the gene ends were 2 bases for V and 6 bases for J; bases not matched to a gene: 9. The CDR3 sequence is CAWSRGLAAVLEQYF. The DNA for the CDR3 is TGTGCCTGGAGTAGGGGACTAGCGGCGGTACTCGAGCAGTACTTC.

Details on this clone: Compared with germline, one end of the junction differs, possibly owing to a read error. Other nucleotide sequences from this sample produce the same CDR3. V is TRBV10-3 and J is TRBJ1-1, with D unresolved. Germline CDR1 is ENHRY and CDR2 is SYGVKD. The CDR3 totals 13 residues. The CDR3 spells CATGLEAYTEAFF. CDR3 nucleotide sequence: TGTGCCACCGGTCTAGAAGCTTACACTGAAGCCTTCTTT.

This rearrangement joins TRBV6-5 to TRBJ1-1; 7 bases map to TRBD1. The CDR3 runs to 16 residues. Germline V gives CDR1 MNHEY, CDR2 SVGAGI. Trimming took 3 bases from V and 0 from J; bases not matched to a gene: 7. In DNA form, the CDR3 reads TGTGCCAGCAGTTATAGGCCGGGACAGCTGAACACTGAAGCTTTCTTT. Amino acid sequence: CASSYRPGQLNTEAFF.

The V gene is TRBV7-2, the J gene TRBJ2-1; 10 bases map to TRBD1. After removal of 5 bases from V and 3 bases from J, the junction contained 4 bases not matched to a gene. The V gene's germline CDR1 is SGHTA and CDR2 FQGNSA. The CDR3 runs 15 residues. This CDR3 reads CASSRGQGIYNEQFF. CDR3 nucleotide sequence: TGTGCCAGCAGCCGGGGACAGGGGATCTACAATGAGCAGTTCTTC.

The chain joins TRBV29-1 to TRBJ2-7; the D gene is possibly TRBD2 (7 bases). Germline lookup yields CDR1 SQVTM and CDR2 ANQGSEA. There are 12 residues in the CDR3. V was pared by 4 bases and J by 6 bases, with 13 bases between. CDR3: CSVVAGAGEQYF. As DNA, the CDR3 is TGCAGCGTTGTGGCGGGGGCTGGCGAGCAGTACTTC.

V is TRBV6-5 and J is TRBJ2-5; tentative D call: TRBD2 (6 bases). Germline V CDR1 and CDR2: MNHEY, SVGAGI. V was pared by 6 bases and J by 4 bases, with 9 bases between. The CDR3 has 12 amino acids. The CDR3 region is CASSPGGETQYF. For the CDR3, the DNA is TGTGCCAGCAGCCCCGGGGGAGAGACCCAGTACTTC.

The table lists this clone with a few counts. This chain connects TRBV7-2 to TRBJ2-5, with TRBD2 identical over 10 bases. Germline V gene sequence: CDR1 SGHTA, CDR2 FQGNSA. Trimming at V came to 4 bases and at J to 1 base, leaving 6 bases not matched to a gene. The CDR3 loop spans 16 amino acids. CDR3 bases: TGTGCCAGCAGCTCTTTACTAGCGGGGTCCCAAGAGACCCAGTACTTC. Its protein is CASSSLLAGSQETQYF.

The rearrangement links TRBV9 to TRBJ1-4; D is ambiguous. The CDR3 consists of 13 residues. In germline, CDR1 is SGDLS, CDR2 YYNGEE. The germline V and J ends were trimmed by 7 bases and 5 bases, with 12 bases remaining between them. The CDR3 coding sequence is TGTGCCAGCTCCAGAGAGGTAAATGAAAAACTGTTTTTT. Protein product: CASSREVNEKLFF. Filled out from reference TRBV9 and TRBJ1-4, the complete variable domain reads DSGVTQTPKHLITATGQRVTLRCSPRSGDLSVYWYQQSLDQGLQFLIQYYNGEERAKGNILERFSAQQFPDLHSELNLSSLELGDSALYFCASSREVNEKLFFGSGTQLSVL.

CDR3 coding DNA: TGTGCCAGCAGTTACTCACAACAGGGGGCCGATGGCTACACCTTC. It encodes CASSYSQQGADGYTF. This rearrangement joins TRBV6-5 to TRBJ1-2; 9 positions match TRBD1. CDR1 and CDR2 from the germline V gene are MNHEY and SVGAGI. This CDR3 spans 15 amino acids. J was trimmed by 6 bases and V by 0 bases; bases with no gene match: 5.

V gene TRBV7-9 combines with J gene TRBJ1-4; TRBD1 agrees at 7 bases. J was trimmed by 5 bases and V by 4 bases; bases with no gene match: 4. The CDR3 length is 14 residues. CDR1 is SEHNR, CDR2 FQNEAQ, per germline (reference sequence). For the CDR3, the DNA is TGTGCCAGCAGCTGGGGACAGAGGAATGAAAAACTGTTTTTT. Protein sequence: CASSWGQRNEKLFF.

This clone was counted once. The rearrangement links TRBV7-8 to TRBJ2-3; D gene ambiguous. The CDR3 runs 13 residues. CDR1 and CDR2 from the germline V gene are SGHVS and FQNEAQ. The V and J ends lost 3 bases and 2 bases respectively, with 6 bases between them. This chain's CDR3 is CASSFSHTDTQYF. The DNA of the CDR3 is TGTGCCAGCAGCTTCTCACACACAGATACGCAGTATTTT.

The rearrangement joins TRBV11-2 to TRBJ2-5, with 8 bases fitting TRBD1. The end of the DNA aligns better with TRBJ2-7, so the J call may be wrong. The CDR3 has 15 amino acids. Per the germline V gene, CDR1 is SGHAT and CDR2 is FQNNGV. In DNA, the CDR3 is TGTGCCAGCAGAAGAATCGGACAGGGAACCTACGAGCAGTACTTC. Residues: CASRRIGQGTYEQYF.